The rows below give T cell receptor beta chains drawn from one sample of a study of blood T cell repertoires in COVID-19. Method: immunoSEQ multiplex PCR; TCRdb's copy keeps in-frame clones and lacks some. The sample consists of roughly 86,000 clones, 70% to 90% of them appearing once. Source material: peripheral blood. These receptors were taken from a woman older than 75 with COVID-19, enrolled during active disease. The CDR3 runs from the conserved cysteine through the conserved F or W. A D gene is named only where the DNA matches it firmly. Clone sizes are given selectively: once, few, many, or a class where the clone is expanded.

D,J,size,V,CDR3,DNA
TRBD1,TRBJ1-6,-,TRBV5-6,CASSLALGQGTSPLHF,TGTGCCAGCAGCTTGGCCCTGGGACAGGGCACTTCACCCCTCCACTTT
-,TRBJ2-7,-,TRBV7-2,CASSTQTGRSSYEQYF,TGTGCCAGCAGCACCCAAACAGGGCGAAGCTCCTACGAGCAGTACTTC
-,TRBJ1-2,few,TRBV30,CAWSERYYGYTF,TGTGCCTGGAGTGAGAGATACTATGGCTACACCTTC
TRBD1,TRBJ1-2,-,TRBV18,CASSPTGEYGYTF,TGTGCCAGCTCACCGACAGGGGAATATGGCTACACCTTC
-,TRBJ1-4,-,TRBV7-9,CASSSHTTNEKLFF,TGTGCCAGCAGCTCCCACACCACTAATGAAAAACTGTTTTTT
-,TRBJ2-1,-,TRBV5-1,CASSLGTGGAVNEQFF,TGCGCCAGCAGCTTGGGAACAGGGGGGGCTGTCAATGAGCAGTTCTTC
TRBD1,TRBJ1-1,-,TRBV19,CASSYRDRDMNTEAFF,TGTGCCAGTAGTTACCGGGACAGGGACATGAACACTGAAGCTTTCTTT
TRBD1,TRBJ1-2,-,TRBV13,CASSLGTGNYGYTF,TGTGCCAGCAGCTTAGGGACAGGGAACTATGGCTACACCTTC
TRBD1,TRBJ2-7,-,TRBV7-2,CASRRGTGVFYEQYF,TGTGCCAGCAGGCGTGGGACAGGGGTTTTTTACGAGCAGTACTTC
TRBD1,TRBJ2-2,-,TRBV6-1,CASSPRQGAVGELFF,TGTGCCAGCAGTCCACGACAGGGGGCTGTTGGGGAGCTGTTTTTT
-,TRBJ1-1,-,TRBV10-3,CAISEGGWEAFF,TGTGCCATCAGTGAGGGAGGGTGGGAAGCTTTCTTT
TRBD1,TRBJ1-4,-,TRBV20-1,CSARDREKLFF,TGCAGTGCTAGGGACAGGGAAAAACTGTTTTTT
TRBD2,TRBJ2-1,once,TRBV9,CASSPRGGISSYNEQFF,TGTGCCAGCAGCCCCCGGGGGGGGATCAGCTCCTACAATGAGCAGTTCTTC
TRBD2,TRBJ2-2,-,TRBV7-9,CASSLSGSRTGELFF,TGTGCCAGCAGCTTGAGCGGGAGTCGAACCGGGGAGCTGTTTTTT
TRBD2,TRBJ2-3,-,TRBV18,CASSPITSGSGTDTQYF,TGTGCCAGCTCACCAATTACTAGCGGGAGTGGAACAGATACGCAGTATTTT
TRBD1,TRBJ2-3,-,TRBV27,CASSPDRGDTQYF,TGTGCCAGCAGTCCCGACAGGGGGGATACGCAGTATTTT
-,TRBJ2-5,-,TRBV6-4,CASWGRASQETQYF,TGTGCCAGTTGGGGCCGGGCTAGCCAAGAGACCCAGTACTTC
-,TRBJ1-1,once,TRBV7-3,CASSLVQGVPAFF,TGTGCCAGCAGCTTAGTACAGGGTGTTCCAGCTTTCTTT
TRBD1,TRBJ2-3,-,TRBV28,CASRGTGTDTQYF,TGTGCCAGCAGGGGGACAGGCACAGATACGCAGTATTTT
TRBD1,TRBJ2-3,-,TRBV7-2,CASSPRDSLAF,TGTGCCAGCAGCCCCCGGGACAGCTTAGCTTTT
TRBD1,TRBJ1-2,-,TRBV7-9,CASSSRTGNYGYTF,TGTGCCAGCAGCTCTCGGACAGGGAACTATGGCTACACCTTC
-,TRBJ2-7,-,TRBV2,CASSAGGPSYEQYF,TGTGCCAGCAGTGCCGGAGGGCCCTCCTACGAGCAGTACTTC
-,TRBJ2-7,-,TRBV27,CASSPSRLSYEQYF,TGTGCCAGCAGCCCTAGCCGCCTCTCCTACGAGCAGTACTTC
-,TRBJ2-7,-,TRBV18,CASSPRQQGYYEQYF,TGTGCCAGCTCACCAAGACAACAGGGATATTACGAGCAGTACTTC
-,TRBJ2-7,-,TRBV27,CASSPRSWAAYEQYF,TGTGCCAGCAGTCCCAGGTCCTGGGCCGCCTACGAGCAGTACTTC
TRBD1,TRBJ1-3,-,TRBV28,CASSLFWGQGGGGNTIYF,TGTGCCAGCAGTTTATTCTGGGGACAGGGAGGTGGTGGAAACACCATATATTTT